This passage covers 2 T cell receptor beta chains from one sample sequenced in a study of cytomegalovirus exposure and HLA in healthy donors. PCR employed 60 Vbeta and 13 Jbeta primers. Assay used: immunoSEQ multiplex PCR; TCRdb lists only in-frame clones, some missing. The table shows 200,000 to 250,000 clones, with over 65% occurring only once. The sequencing sample was made of PBMCs. Every receptor here comes from a human donor in good health.

This clone was counted a few times. The V gene is TRBV19, the J gene TRBJ2-7, with D perhaps matching TRBD1 (6 bases). V lost 7 bases and J lost 6, with 16 bases in between. The CDR3 is 13 residues long. Germline assignment: CDR1 LNHDA and CDR2 SQIVND (reference sequence). The CDR3 region is CASTNRESGEQYF. In nucleotides, the CDR3 is TGTGCCAGTACAAACAGGGAGTCCGGCGAGCAGTACTTC.

The chain combines TRBV5-1 with TRBJ2-7, with D perhaps TRBD2 (7 bases). Germline V gives CDR1 SGHRS, CDR2 YFSETQ. The CDR3 covers 14 residues. Deletions cut 4 bases from V and 7 bases from J, with 18 bases between. CDR3 residues: CASSAGVGGREQYF. The CDR3 nucleotides are TGCGCCAGCAGCGCGGGGGTCGGGGGGCGGGAGCAGTACTTC.